Presented here are 16 T cell receptor beta chains from one specimen sequenced in a study of breast tumors, draining lymph nodes, adjacent tissues. Axillary draining lymph nodes of breast cancer patients supplied the node samples. One entry per CDR3 protein results from TCRdb running MiXCR on the multiplex PCR reads. The sample consists of 150,000 to 200,000 distinct CDR3 sequences, 25% to 40% of them appearing once. Material for sequencing was axillary lymph node tissue. All receptors come from a female donor with breast cancer. Some clones in this sample may be carry-over from other donors' samples.

This clonotype was detected many times. V is TRBV19 and J is TRBJ2-1; 7 bases match TRBD2. The J segment lost 7 bases and the V segment lost 8 bases, leaving 5 bases of the junction unmatched. Germline CDR1 and CDR2: LNHDA and SQIVND (reference sequence). The CDR3 has 12 residues. The CDR3 nucleotides read TGTGCCAGTCGACTAGCAGGGAATGAGCAGTTCTTC. Encoded protein: CASRLAGNEQFF.

V usage is TRBV19 and J usage is TRBJ1-1, with TRBD1 identical over 9 bases. The CDR3 contains 18 residues. Germline trimming cut 5 bases from V and 5 bases from J; bases unmatched to any gene: 18. The germline gives CDR1 LNHDA, CDR2 SQIVND (reference sequence). CDR3 sequence (DNA): TGTGCCAGTAGTTCTGGGACAGGGCCACCGGGGATTGAAACTGAAGCTTTCTTT. Its protein is CASSSGTGPPGIETEAFF.

This clonotype appeared a few times. This could be a read error, since a much larger clone is one nucleotide away. The chain joins TRBV5-6 to TRBJ2-7; no reliable D call. This CDR3 has 14 amino acids. V lost 4 bases, J lost 5 bases, and 16 bases lay in between. The germline gives CDR1 SGHDT, CDR2 YYEEEE. The CDR3 DNA sequence: TGTGCCAGCAGCCACTCAGGAACGAGCAACGAGCAGTACTTC. Its protein is CASSHSGTSNEQYF. Full variable domain (rest looked up from reference TRBV5-6 and TRBJ2-7): DAGVTQSPTHLIKTRGQQVTLRCSPKSGHDTVSWYQQALGQGPQFIFQYYEEEERQRGNFPDRFSGHQFPNYSSELNVNALLLGDSALYLCASSHSGTSNEQYFGPGTRLTVT.

This clonotype was picked up many times. V gene TRBV6-6 combines with J gene TRBJ2-7; 13 bases are shared with TRBD2. There are 15 residues in the CDR3. Germline loops: CDR1 MNHNY, CDR2 SVGAGI (reference sequence). With V trimmed by 7 bases and J by 5 bases, 8 bases remained unmatched. CDR3 nucleotide sequence: TGTGCCAGCAAGATGGGACTAGCGGGACTTGACGAGCAGTACTTC. Translation: CASKMGLAGLDEQYF.

The CDR3 protein is CASSLLGGHGGDTQYF. CDR3 nucleotides: TGTGCCAGCAGCTTATTGGGGGGGCACGGGGGAGATACGCAGTATTTT. The chain employs TRBV7-8 and TRBJ2-3; possible D gene TRBD2, 7 bases. CDR1 and CDR2 (germline): SGHVS, FQNEAQ. The CDR3 runs 16 residues. Trimming left V 2 bases short and J 5 bases short, with 17 bases between.

This clonotype was counted a single time. The chain recombines TRBV24-1 with TRBJ1-6, with D maybe TRBD1 (5 bases). Trimming took 0 bases from V and 6 from J, leaving 11 bases between them. The germline V gene encodes CDR1 KGHDR and CDR2 SFDVKD. The CDR3 is made up of 16 amino acids. This chain's CDR3 is CATSDLGGRANSPLHF. The CDR3 DNA is TGTGCCACCAGTGATTTGGGGGGTAGGGCTAATTCACCCCTCCACTTT.

The rearrangement joins TRBV7-2 to TRBJ2-6, with 7 bases aligning to TRBD2. The CDR3 sequence is 16 residues long. V was clipped by 6 bases and J by 5 bases; unmatched bases: 10. Looked up from germline, CDR1 is SGHTA and CDR2 is FQGNSA. CDR3 region: CASSKTPSGRANVLTF. The CDR3 DNA is TGTGCCAGCAGTAAAACCCCCAGCGGGAGGGCCAACGTCCTGACTTTC.

This clonotype was recorded at least ten times. V and J are TRBV7-2 and TRBJ2-5; 8 nucleotides align to TRBD1. V trimming: 5 bases; J trimming: 4 bases; junction bases outside the gene matches: 6. The CDR3 sequence is 14 residues long. Germline lookup yields CDR1 SGHTA and CDR2 FQGNSA. DNA of the CDR3: TGTGCCAGCAGCCCGCGGACAGGGCGAGAGACCCAGTACTTC. Protein product: CASSPRTGRETQYF.

This clonotype showed up just a few times. A much larger clone differs from this one at a single base, so this may be a read error. This chain uses TRBV5-1 with TRBJ2-7, with D possibly TRBD1 on 5 matching bases. Germline V lookup: CDR1 SGHRS, CDR2 YFSETQ. CDR3 size: 13 residues. The CDR3 nucleotides read TGCGCCAGCAGCTCCGGAGACAGCTACGACCAGTACTTC. It is translated as CASSSGDSYDQYF.

This clonotype showed up many times. The V call is TRBV12-3 or TRBV12-4, the J call TRBJ1-4; 7 bases agree with TRBD1. The CDR3 is 18 residues long. The junction had 13 bases not matched to a gene; V was cut back by 2 bases and J by 4 bases. The CDR3 sequence: CASSLTGAGGYINEKLFF. CDR3 DNA: TGTGCCAGCAGTTTAACCGGGGCAGGGGGTTATATTAATGAAAAACTGTTTTTT.

This clonotype was seen ten or more times. The chain links TRBV7-2 to TRBJ1-3; maybe TRBD1 (6 bases). Looked up from germline, CDR1 is SGHTA and CDR2 is FQGNSA. Between the trimmed V and J ends, which lost 5 bases and 0 bases, there was a span of 14 bases. The CDR3 covers 16 residues. CDR3 region: CASSHPQGPSGNTIYF. The CDR3 region has the DNA TGTGCCAGCAGCCATCCTCAGGGGCCCTCTGGAAACACCATATATTTT.

On this clonotype: Its ends do not fully match the called genes, so a read error is possible. V is TRBV7-7 and J is TRBJ2-5, with unresolved D. The CDR3 runs to 15 residues. The V gene's germline CDR1 is SSHAT and CDR2 FNYEAQ (reference sequence). This CDR3 is CASSLGRRDQETQYF. The CDR3 nucleotides read TGTGCTAGCAGCTTAGGCCGCCGTGACCAAGAGACCCAGTACTTC.

This clonotype showed up many times. The V gene is TRBV7-9, the J gene TRBJ1-3; D possibly corresponds to TRBD1 (6 bases). V dropped 5 bases and J dropped 8 bases, with 13 bases sitting between them. The CDR3 is 13 amino acids. Germline CDR1 SEHNR, CDR2 FQNEAQ (reference sequence). The CDR3 DNA is TGTGCCAGCAGCGACCTACAGGGATACACCATATATTTT. Translation gives CASSDLQGYTIYF.

The chain employs TRBV27 and TRBJ2-1; TRBD2 might be the D (6 bases). V lost 6 bases and J lost 8, with 17 bases in between. The CDR3 spans 14 residues. In germline, CDR1 is MNHEY, CDR2 SMNVEV (reference sequence). CDR3 residues: CASSLGTSRDEQFF. For the CDR3, the DNA is TGTGCCAGCAGCCTCGGGACTTCACGGGATGAGCAGTTCTTC.

This clonotype has ten or more counts. This chain connects TRBV15 to TRBJ2-3, with D unclear. CDR1 LNHNV and CDR2 YYDKDF come from the germline V gene (reference sequence). This CDR3 has 13 residues. V gave up 3 bases and J gave up 4 bases, with 8 bases separating them. This chain's CDR3 is CATSSGYSDTQYF. As DNA, the CDR3 is TGTGCCACCAGCAGTGGGTACTCAGATACGCAGTATTTT.

This clonotype has a count of ten or more. The V and J genes are TRBV13 and TRBJ2-3, with D hard to call. Per germline, CDR1 PRHDT and CDR2 FYEKMQ (reference sequence). Trimming cost V 5 bases and J 5 bases, with 23 bases left between them. The CDR3 consists of 17 residues. The CDR3 sequence: CASSTKAGPVDVDTQYF. The CDR3 coding sequence is TGTGCCAGCAGCACCAAGGCCGGCCCTGTGGATGTAGATACGCAGTATTTT. The full variable domain, with the rest looked up from reference TRBV13 and TRBJ2-3, is AAGVIQSPRHLIKEKRETATLKCYPIPRHDTVYWYQQGPGQDPQFLISFYEKMQSDKGSIPDRFSAQQFSDYHSELNMSSLELGDSALYFCASSTKAGPVDVDTQYFGPGTRLTVL.